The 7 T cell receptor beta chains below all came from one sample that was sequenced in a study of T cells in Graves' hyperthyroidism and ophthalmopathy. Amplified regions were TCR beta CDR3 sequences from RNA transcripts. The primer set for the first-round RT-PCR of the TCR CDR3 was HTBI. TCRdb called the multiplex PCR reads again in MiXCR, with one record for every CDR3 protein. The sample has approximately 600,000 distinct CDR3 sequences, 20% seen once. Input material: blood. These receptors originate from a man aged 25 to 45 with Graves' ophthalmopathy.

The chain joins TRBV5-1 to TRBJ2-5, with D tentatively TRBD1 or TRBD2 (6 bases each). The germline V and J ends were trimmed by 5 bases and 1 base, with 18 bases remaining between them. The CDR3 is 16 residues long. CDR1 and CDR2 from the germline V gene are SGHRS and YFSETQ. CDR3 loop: CASSYEGGYLQETQYF. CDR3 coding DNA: TGCGCCAGCAGTTACGAAGGGGGGTACCTCCAAGAGACCCAGTACTTC.

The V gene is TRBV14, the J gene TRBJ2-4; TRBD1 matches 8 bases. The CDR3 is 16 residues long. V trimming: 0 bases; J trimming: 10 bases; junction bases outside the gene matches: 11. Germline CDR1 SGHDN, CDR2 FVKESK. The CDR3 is CASSQEVGGQASIQYF. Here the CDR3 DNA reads TGTGCCAGCAGCCAAGAAGTTGGGGGACAGGCCTCAATTCAGTACTTC.

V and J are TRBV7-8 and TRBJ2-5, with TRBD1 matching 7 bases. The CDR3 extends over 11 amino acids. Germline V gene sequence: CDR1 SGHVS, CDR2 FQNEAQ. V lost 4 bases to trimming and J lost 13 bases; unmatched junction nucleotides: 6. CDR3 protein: CASSSRDRAYF. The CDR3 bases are TGTGCCAGCAGCTCCCGAGACAGGGCGTACTTC.

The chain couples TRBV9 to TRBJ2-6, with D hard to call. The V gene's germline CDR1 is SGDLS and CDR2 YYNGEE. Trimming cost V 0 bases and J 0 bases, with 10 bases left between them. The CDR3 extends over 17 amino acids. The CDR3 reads CASSVAGSNSGANVLTF. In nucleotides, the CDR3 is TGTGCCAGCAGCGTAGCGGGCTCCAACTCTGGGGCCAACGTCCTGACTTTC.

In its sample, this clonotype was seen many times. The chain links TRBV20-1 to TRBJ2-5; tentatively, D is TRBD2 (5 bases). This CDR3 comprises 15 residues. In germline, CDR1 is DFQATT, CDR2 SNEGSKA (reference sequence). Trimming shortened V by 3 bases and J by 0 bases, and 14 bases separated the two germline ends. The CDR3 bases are TGCAGTGCTAGGCCCCTCGGGGAGTACCAAGAGACCCAGTACTTC. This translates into CSARPLGEYQETQYF.

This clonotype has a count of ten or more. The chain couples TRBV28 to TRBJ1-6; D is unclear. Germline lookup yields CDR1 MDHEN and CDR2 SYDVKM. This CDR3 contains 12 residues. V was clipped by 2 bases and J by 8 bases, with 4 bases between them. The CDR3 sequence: CASSLEDSPLHF. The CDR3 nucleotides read TGTGCCAGCAGTTTAGAAGATTCACCCCTCCACTTT.

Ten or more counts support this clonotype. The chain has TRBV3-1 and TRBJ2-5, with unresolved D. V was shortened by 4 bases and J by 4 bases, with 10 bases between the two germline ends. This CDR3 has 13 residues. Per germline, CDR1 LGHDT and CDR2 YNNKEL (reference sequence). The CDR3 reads CASSPSLGETQYF. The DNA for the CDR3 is TGTGCCAGCAGCCCCTCGTTAGGAGAGACCCAGTACTTC.